The next 18 T cell receptor beta chains were all read from a single sample in a study of T cell repertoires in cytomegalovirus infection. From the reads, TCRdb called clonotypes with MiXCR, one entry per CDR3 protein. The sample includes around 530,000 distinct CDR3 sequences, about 26% of them seen just once. The sequenced sample was PBMCs. These receptors were obtained from a human donor in good health (CMV status not recorded). Some clones in this sample may be carry-over from other donors' samples.

This clonotype was detected a few times. CDR3 DNA: TGTGCCAGCAGCTTAGGGGCTAGCACCCTCAATGAGCAGTTCTTC. Translated, it gives CASSLGASTLNEQFF. The V and J genes are TRBV7-8 and TRBJ2-1; possible D gene TRBD2, 5 bases. The CDR3 extends over 15 amino acids. Germline assignment: CDR1 SGHVS and CDR2 FQNEAQ. The ends were cut back, 1 base at V and 6 bases at J, with 13 bases in the middle.

Remarks on this clonotype: Given a much more abundant clone one base away, this may be a read error. The chain joins TRBV7-6 to TRBJ2-1; 9 bases agree with TRBD1. Germline V gene lookup returns CDR1 SGHVS and CDR2 FNYEAQ. This CDR3 is 17 amino acids long. CDR3 protein: CASSYDHDRGAYNEEFF. The CDR3 DNA reads TGTGCCAGCAGCTACGATCACGACAGGGGGGCCTACAATGAGGAGTTCTTC.

This clonotype was recorded a few times. Here the CDR3 DNA reads TGTGCCAGCAGCTTAGGTCTCGAGAGGCTAGCGGGATACAATGAGCAGTTCTTC. This encodes CASSLGLERLAGYNEQFF. The chain employs TRBV7-6 and TRBJ2-1; 9 bases agree with TRBD2. In germline, CDR1 is SGHVS, CDR2 FNYEAQ. V trimming: 1 base; J trimming: 4 bases; junction bases outside the gene matches: 11. CDR3 length: 18 residues.

This clonotype was recorded a few times. The chain links TRBV6-1 to TRBJ2-7; 12 bases are shared with TRBD2. CDR3 length: 15 amino acids. The V and J ends lost 3 bases and 0 bases, in that order; junction bases with no gene match: 0. CDR1 and CDR2 (germline): MNHNS, SASEGT. CDR3 protein: CASSETSGSSYEQYV. CDR3 in DNA: TGTGCCAGCAGTGAGACTAGCGGGAGCTCCTACGAGCAGTACGTC.

The table lists this clonotype with a few counts. This chain links TRBV12-5 with TRBJ2-1, with a possible D match to TRBD2 (6 bases). Germline CDR1 is LGHNT and CDR2 is FRNRAP. The V end was cut by 5 bases, the J end by 3 bases, with 20 bases between. CDR3 size: 17 residues. For the CDR3, the DNA is TGTGCTAGTGGTCCACCCTGGGGCGGGGCCAGCTACAATGAGCAGTTCTTC. It codes for CASGPPWGGASYNEQFF.

This clonotype has only a few counts. The chain has TRBV7-9 and TRBJ1-1; D not resolved. The germline V gene encodes CDR1 SEHNR and CDR2 FQNEAQ (reference sequence). This CDR3 has 14 amino acids. V gave up 7 bases and J gave up 0 bases, with 12 bases separating them. This chain's CDR3 is CASNIDWMNTEAFF. The CDR3 DNA is TGTGCCAGCAATATAGATTGGATGAACACTGAAGCTTTCTTT. Full variable domain (rest looked up from reference TRBV7-9 and TRBJ1-1): DTGVSQNPRHKITKRGQNVTFRCDPISEHNRLYWYRQTLGQGPEFLTYFQNEAQLEKSRLLSDRFSAERPKGSFSTLEIQRTEQGDSAMYLCASNIDWMNTEAFFGQGTRLTVV.

This clonotype was counted only a few times. The V call is TRBV4-2, the J call TRBJ2-7, with D possibly TRBD1 on 6 matching bases. Germline CDR1 is LGHNA and CDR2 is YNFKEQ. The CDR3 is made up of 15 amino acids. Trimming cost V 1 base and J 1 base, with 11 bases left between them. The CDR3 DNA reads TGTGCCAGCAGCCAAGTAGGGGGAAAGTCCTACGAGCAGTACTTC. It is translated as CASSQVGGKSYEQYF.

A few counts support this clonotype. In DNA, the CDR3 is TGTGCCAGCAGCCCCCGTTCTAGCGGGACGGATACGCAGTATTTT. This sequence encodes CASSPRSSGTDTQYF. The genes are TRBV7-2 and TRBJ2-3; 9 bases map to TRBD2. V was clipped by 5 bases and J by 6 bases; unmatched bases: 9. The CDR3 spans 15 residues. Germline V gene sequence: CDR1 SGHTA, CDR2 FQGNSA.

The gene calls are TRBV7-9 and TRBJ1-4, with 7 nucleotides matching TRBD1. The CDR3 totals 16 residues. V dropped 5 bases and J dropped 4; count of bases not matched to a gene: 10. Germline CDR1 SEHNR, CDR2 FQNEAQ (reference sequence). The CDR3 bases are TGTGCCAGCAGCATCCACCGGGACAGTGGTAATGAAAAACTGTTTTTT. Encoded protein: CASSIHRDSGNEKLFF.

The chain has TRBV6-2 or TRBV6-3 and TRBJ2-2, with 8 bases fitting TRBD2. V was clipped by 10 bases and J by 5 bases; unmatched bases: 12. Germline V gene sequence: CDR1 MNHEY, CDR2 SVGEGT. The CDR3 covers 15 residues. CDR3 region: CATNSWTSQTGELFF. The DNA of the CDR3 is TGTGCCACCAATTCCTGGACTAGCCAAACCGGGGAGCTGTTTTTT.

The CDR3 loop is CATRSRTGGVQETQYF. CDR3 sequence (DNA): TGTGCCACCAGGTCACGGACAGGGGGGGTTCAAGAGACCCAGTACTTC. V usage is TRBV24-1 and J usage is TRBJ2-5, with TRBD1 matching 10 bases. Germline V CDR1 and CDR2: KGHDR, SFDVKD. CDR3 length: 16 amino acids. With 7 bases clipped from V and 2 bases from J, the junction kept 9 bases outside the gene matches.

This clonotype occurred many times. The chain is built from TRBV12-3 or TRBV12-4 and TRBJ2-3; 12 bases are shared with TRBD2. This CDR3 contains 20 residues. V lost 5 bases, J lost 0 bases, and 15 bases stayed unmatched. The CDR3 DNA follows: TGTGCCAGCAGTGGCCGGACTAGCGGGACCGGATTTACTAGCACAGATACGCAGTATTTT. Its translation: CASSGRTSGTGFTSTDTQYF.

This clonotype was counted at least ten times. The genes are TRBV7-2 and TRBJ2-5, with 13 bases that match TRBD2. Trimming at V came to 6 bases and at J to 4 bases, leaving 5 bases not matched to a gene. Per germline, CDR1 SGHTA and CDR2 FQGNSA. This CDR3 has 15 amino acids. CDR3 bases: TGTGCCAGCAGTCTAAGACTAGCGGGAGGAGAGACCCAGTACTTC. It is translated as CASSLRLAGGETQYF.

The V gene is TRBV7-2, the J gene TRBJ2-1; 9 bases are a match to TRBD1. V trimming: 7 bases; J trimming: 3 bases; junction bases outside the gene matches: 7. Germline CDR1 is SGHTA and CDR2 is FQGNSA. This CDR3 has 15 residues. CDR3 sequence reads: CASTRDRGNYNEQFF. The CDR3 DNA follows: TGTGCCAGCACCCGAGACAGGGGGAACTACAATGAGCAGTTCTTC.

This clonotype was counted between two and nine times. The V and J genes are TRBV6-2 or TRBV6-3 and TRBJ1-1; D may be TRBD1 (5 bases). The ends were cut back, 5 bases at V and 4 bases at J, with 17 bases in the middle. The CDR3 runs to 15 residues. The germline CDR1 and CDR2 sequences are MNHEY and SVGEGT. The DNA for the CDR3 is TGTGCCAGCAGTCCCCCTAGGGGTGGGGGCACTGAAGCTTTCTTT. Amino acid sequence: CASSPPRGGGTEAFF.

V is TRBV7-3 and J is TRBJ2-1, with 12 bases aligning to TRBD2. This CDR3 spans 15 amino acids. J was trimmed by 10 bases and V by 6 bases; bases with no gene match: 10. Germline lookup yields CDR1 SGHTA and CDR2 FQGTGA. The CDR3 DNA follows: TGTGCCAGCAGTCCGACTAGCGGGAGTCCCGCCGAGCAGTTCTTC. This translates into CASSPTSGSPAEQFF.

This clonotype was recorded a few times. An end of the junction does not agree with germline; a read error may underlie this. The rearrangement links TRBV28 to TRBJ2-5; D not resolved. The length of the CDR3 is 16 residues. Germline CDR1 MDHEN, CDR2 SYDVKM. The CDR3 nucleotides read TGTGCCAGCAGTTCCTTCGTCGGGCAAAACCAGGAGACCCAGTACTTC. Amino acids: CASSSFVGQNQETQYF.

The DNA of the CDR3 is TGTGCCAGTAGAGGGCTAGCGGGAGTTGGCGGGGAGCTGTTTTTT. Protein: CASRGLAGVGGELFF. The chain uses TRBV19 and TRBJ2-2; 10 bases agree with TRBD2. The V and J ends lost 6 bases and 7 bases, in that order; junction bases with no gene match: 8. The CDR3 has 15 amino acids. Germline V lookup: CDR1 LNHDA, CDR2 SQIVND (reference sequence).